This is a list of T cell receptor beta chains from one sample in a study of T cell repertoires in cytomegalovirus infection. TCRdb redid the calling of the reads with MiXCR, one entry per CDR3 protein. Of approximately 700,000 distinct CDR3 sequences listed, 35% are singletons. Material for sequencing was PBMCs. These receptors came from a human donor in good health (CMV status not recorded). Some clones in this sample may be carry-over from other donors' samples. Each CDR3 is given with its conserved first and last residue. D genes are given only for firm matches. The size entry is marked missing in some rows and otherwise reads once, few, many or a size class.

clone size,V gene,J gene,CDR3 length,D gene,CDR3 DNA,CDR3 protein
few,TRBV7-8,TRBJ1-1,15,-,TGTGCCAGCAGCTTAAGGAGCGCTAAGGGAGCTGAAGCTTTCTTT,CASSLRSAKGAEAFF
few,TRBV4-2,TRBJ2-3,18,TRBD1,TGTGCCAGCAGCCAAGTGGCGGGGACAGGGGGCTTGGGGGGTACGCAGTATTTT,CASSQVAGTGGLGGTQYF
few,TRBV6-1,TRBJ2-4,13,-,TGTGCCAGCAGGGGAGGGGGTCGAAGCATTCAGTACTTC,CASRGGGRSIQYF
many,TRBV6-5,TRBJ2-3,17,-,TGTGCCAGCAGTTACTCGTTTACCGGATCTAGCACAGATACGCAGTATTTT,CASSYSFTGSSTDTQYF
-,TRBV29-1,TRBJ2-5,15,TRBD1,TGCAGCGTTGAAGTCGCAGGGGGCAAAGGGGAGACCCAGTACTTC,CSVEVAGGKGETQYF
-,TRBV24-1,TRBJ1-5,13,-,TGTGCCACCAGTGATTATACAAAACAGCCCCAGCATTTT,CATSDYTKQPQHF
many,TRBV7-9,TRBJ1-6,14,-,TGTGCCAGCAGGTCCCGGGAGACGGGTTCACCCCTCCACTTT,CASRSRETGSPLHF
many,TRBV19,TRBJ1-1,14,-,TGTGCCAGTAGTAACGAGTTAAAGGAGGGTGAAGCTTTCTTT,CASSNELKEGEAFF
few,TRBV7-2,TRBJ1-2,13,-,TGTGCCAGCAGCGTTATGGGAGACGGGGGCTACACCTTC,CASSVMGDGGYTF
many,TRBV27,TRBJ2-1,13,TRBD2,TGTGCCAGCAGTTGGGGACTAGTCAATGAGCAGTTCTTC,CASSWGLVNEQFF
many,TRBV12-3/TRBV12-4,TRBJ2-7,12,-,TGTGCCAGCAGTTTACACGGCTACGAGCAGTACTTC,CASSLHGYEQYF
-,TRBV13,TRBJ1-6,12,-,TGTGCCAGCTCCGGGGGGAATTCACCCCTCCACTTT,CASSGGNSPLHF
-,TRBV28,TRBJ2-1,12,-,TGTGCCAGCAGTTTAATGTACCAGGAGCAGTTCTTC,CASSLMYQEQFF
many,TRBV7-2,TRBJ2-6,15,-,TGTGCCAGCAGCTTAGCTTTTTCTGGGGCCAACGTCCTGACTTTC,CASSLAFSGANVLTF
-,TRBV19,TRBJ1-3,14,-,TGTGCCACTCAGGGTTCTTCCTCTGGAAACACCATATATTTT,CATQGSSSGNTIYF
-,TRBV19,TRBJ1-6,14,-,TGTGCCAGTAGGCCCGGGACAACCTATTCACCCCTCCACTTT,CASRPGTTYSPLHF
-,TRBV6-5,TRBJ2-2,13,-,TGTGCCAGCAGTTATAGGGGGGCCGGGGAGCTGTTTTTT,CASSYRGAGELFF
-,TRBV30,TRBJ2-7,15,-,TGTGCCTGGAGTGGACAGTCTACTTGGGGTGACGAGCAGTACTTC,CAWSGQSTWGDEQYF
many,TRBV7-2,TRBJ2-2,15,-,TGTGCCAGCAGCTTTAGCGGACTACACACCGGGGAGCTGTTTTTT,CASSFSGLHTGELFF
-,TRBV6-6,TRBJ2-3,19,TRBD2,TGTGCCAGCAGCTTTCCTTTCCGTGGACTAGCGGAGAGCACAGATACGCAGTATTTT,CASSFPFRGLAESTDTQYF
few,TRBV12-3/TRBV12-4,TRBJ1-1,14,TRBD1,TGTGCCAGCAGCCGACAGGGTTGGGACACTGAAGCTTTCTTT,CASSRQGWDTEAFF
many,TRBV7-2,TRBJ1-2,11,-,TGTGCCAGCAGCCTCTTATATGGCTACACCTTC,CASSLLYGYTF
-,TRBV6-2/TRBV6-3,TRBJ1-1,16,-,TGTGCCAGCAGTCCATTGACAGTCCAAATGAACACTGAAGCTTTCTTT,CASSPLTVQMNTEAFF
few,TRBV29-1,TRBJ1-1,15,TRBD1,TGCAGCGTTGTGGTGGCAGGGGGTACGAACACTGAAGCTTTCTTT,CSVVVAGGTNTEAFF
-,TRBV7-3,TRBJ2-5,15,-,TGTGCCAGCAGCTTACAGGGTTTACCCCGGGAGACCCAGTACTTC,CASSLQGLPRETQYF
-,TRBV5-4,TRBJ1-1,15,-,TGTGCCAGCAGCTTGGAAGGGGCAGGGGCGACTGAAGCTTTCTTT,CASSLEGAGATEAFF
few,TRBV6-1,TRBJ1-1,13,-,TGTGCCAGCGAACGGGGAATGAACACTGAAGCTTTCTTT,CASERGMNTEAFF
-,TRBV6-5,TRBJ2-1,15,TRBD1,TGTGACAGCAGGTACCGCGGGACAGGGAACAATGAGCAGTTCTTC,CDSRYRGTGNNEQFF
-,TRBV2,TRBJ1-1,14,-,TGTGCCAGCAGTCCTATTTGGGGGAACACTGAAGCTTTCTTT,CASSPIWGNTEAFF
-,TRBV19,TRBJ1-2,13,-,TGTGCCAGTAAGCTATACGGGATCGGCGGCTACACCTTC,CASKLYGIGGYTF
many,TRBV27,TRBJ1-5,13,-,TGTGCCAGCAGCCTCAGAAACAATCAGCCCCAGCATTTT,CASSLRNNQPQHF
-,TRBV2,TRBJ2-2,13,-,TGTGCCAGCAGTGTTTACCTAACCGGGGAGCTGTTTTTT,CASSVYLTGELFF
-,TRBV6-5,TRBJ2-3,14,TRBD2,TGTGCCAGCAGTTACTCTGGACCGGGACTAGCCCTCTATTTT,CASSYSGPGLALYF
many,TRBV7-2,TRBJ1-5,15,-,TGTGCCAGCAGCCAACTGGGACGGAGCAATCAGCCCCAGCATTTT,CASSQLGRSNQPQHF
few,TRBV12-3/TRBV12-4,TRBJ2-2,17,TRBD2,TGTGCCAGCAGCCGACTAGCGGGAGGTTGGGGCACCGGGGAGCTGTTTTTT,CASSRLAGGWGTGELFF
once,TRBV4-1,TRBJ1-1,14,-,TGCGCCAGCAGAACTCCGGGACAAAGCACTGAAGCTTTCTTT,CASRTPGQSTEAFF
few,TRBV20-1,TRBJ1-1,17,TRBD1,TGCAGTGCTAGGGGTTGGGCAGGGGGAGACATGCGTTCTGAAGCTTTCTTT,CSARGWAGGDMRSEAFF
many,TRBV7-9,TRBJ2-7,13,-,TGTGCCAGCAGCTTCGACAGATCCTACGAGCAGTACTTC,CASSFDRSYEQYF
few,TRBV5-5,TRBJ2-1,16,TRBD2,TGTGCCAGCAGCTTTAATATGGGACTAGGAAGCAATGAGCAGTTCTTC,CASSFNMGLGSNEQFF
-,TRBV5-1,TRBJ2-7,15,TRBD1,TGCGCCAGCAGCATTGGGACAGGGAGTCTCGGCGAGCAGTACTTC,CASSIGTGSLGEQYF
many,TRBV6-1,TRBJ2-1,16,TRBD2,TGTGCCAGCAGTGAAGGGCCGGGACTAGCGGGTAATGAGCAGTTCTTC,CASSEGPGLAGNEQFF
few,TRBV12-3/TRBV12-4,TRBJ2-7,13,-,TGTGCCAGCAGTGAACGACTAGCCTACGAGCAGTACTTC,CASSERLAYEQYF
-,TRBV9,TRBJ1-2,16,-,TGTGCCAGCAGCGTCGCCCAGAGGGGGGCTAACTATGGCTACACCTTC,CASSVAQRGANYGYTF
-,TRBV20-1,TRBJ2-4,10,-,TGCAGTGCGGAAACAGAGATTCAGTACTTC,CSAETEIQYF
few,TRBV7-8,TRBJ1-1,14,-,TGTGCCAGCAGCGTAAGGGGGACGAACACTGAAGCTTTCTTT,CASSVRGTNTEAFF
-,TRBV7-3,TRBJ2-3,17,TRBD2,TGTGCCAGCAGCACGCGGACTAGCGTGGTAGGCACAGATACGCAGTATTTT,CASSTRTSVVGTDTQYF
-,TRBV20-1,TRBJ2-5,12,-,TGCAGTGCTAGGGGCTATCAAGAGACCCAGTACTTC,CSARGYQETQYF
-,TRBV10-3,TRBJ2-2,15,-,TGTGCCATTCCAGCCCCGGACAGCAACACCGGGGAGCTGTTTTTT,CAIPAPDSNTGELFF
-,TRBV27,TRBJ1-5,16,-,TGTGCCAGCAGTTTATCTTACGGGTCTTTGGTTCAGCCCCAGCATTTT,CASSLSYGSLVQPQHF
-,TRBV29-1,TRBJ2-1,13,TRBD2,TGCAGCGCCGGGAGCGGGGGTAACAATGAGCAGTTCTTC,CSAGSGGNNEQFF
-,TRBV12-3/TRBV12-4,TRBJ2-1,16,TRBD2,TGTGCCAGCAGTTTAGCTAGACTAGCGGGAGTCAATGAGCAGTTCTTC,CASSLARLAGVNEQFF
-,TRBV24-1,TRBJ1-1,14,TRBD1,TGTGCCACCGCGTCCCGGGACAGGGGAGGTGAAGCTTTCTTT,CATASRDRGGEAFF
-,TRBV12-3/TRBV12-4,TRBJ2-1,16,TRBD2,TGTGCCAGCAGAGAGGGGCGTCTAGCGGGAGGGGAAGAGCAGTTCTTC,CASREGRLAGGEEQFF
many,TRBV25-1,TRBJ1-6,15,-,TGTGCCAGCAGGCCCCCGACGGGGGTAAATTCACCCCTCCACTTT,CASRPPTGVNSPLHF
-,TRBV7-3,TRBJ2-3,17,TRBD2,TGTGCCAGCAGCCCGTTTGGTAGCGGGACAATCACAGATACGCAGTATTTT,CASSPFGSGTITDTQYF
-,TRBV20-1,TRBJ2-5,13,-,TGCAGCTCAGACCGGGACAATCAAGAGACCCAGTACTTC,CSSDRDNQETQYF
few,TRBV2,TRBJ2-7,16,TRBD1,TGTGCCAGCAGTGACAATTCCGGGACAGGGACCTACGAGCAGTACTTC,CASSDNSGTGTYEQYF